This T cell receptor beta chain was found in a study of beta chain features in type 1 diabetes. The study, taken as a whole, reports: Insertions at VDJ junctions were less frequent in type 1 diabetes patients. These patients also deleted more nucleotides at the same junctions. Within patients, naive, central memory and Treg TCRB repertoires seemed more similar than within healthy donors. Researchers caution that PCR might favor shorter templates, equally among patients and controls. Patients with Type 1 diabetes showed moderately but significantly shorter TCRB CDR3s in all four CD4+ subsets.

CDR1 LNHDA and CDR2 SQIVND come from the germline V gene (reference sequence). CDR3 length equals 16 residues. Trimming removed 7 bases at V and 1 base at J, with 17 bases between. Comment on this clone: Its specificity is unknown.

A CD45RO/CCR7/CD25/CD127/CD95/CD27 panel sorted naive, central memory, regulatory and stem cell-like memory CD4+ cells. Sequencing targeted expressed TCRB transcripts, as all isolated RNA had been reverse transcribed. This table comes from immunoSEQ multiplex PCR, and its TCRdb copy is limited to in-frame clones, with some not included. Of about 250,000 clones detected, approximately 10% appear once; the ten largest clones hold 0.017%. The J gene is TRBJ1-5, the V gene TRBV19, with D unresolved. This receptor was taken from a man aged 25 to 40 with type 1 diabetes. The sample comprised naive CD4+ T cells from blood. The CDR3 loop is CASTSTWSSSNQPQHF. In DNA, the CDR3 is TGTGCCAGTACCTCCACATGGAGTTCGAGCAATCAGCCCCAGCATTTT.